The source of this TCR beta chain is a study of cytomegalovirus exposure and HLA in healthy donors. In the study overall: A prior analysis found some 110 million unique TCR beta sequences from about 179 million T cells.

Primers for the PCR totalled 60 Vbeta and 13 Jbeta. Only in-frame clones appear in the TCRdb table, and some are missing; sequencing was by immunoSEQ multiplex PCR. The sample holds fewer than 250,000 clones, approximately 70% seen once. CDR3 length: 17 residues. Between the trimmed V and J ends, which lost 0 bases and 0 bases, there was a span of 15 bases. Germline values: CDR1 SGHRS, CDR2 YFSETQ. Whole-study findings and limits: Relative to the approximately 680-donor mean, N-insertions were reportedly fewer in an Asian-associated ancestry cluster in a later analysis.

A remark on this clone: Its cognate antigen is unknown.

What was sequenced was PBMCs. The chain recombines TRBV5-1 with TRBJ1-2; D ambiguous. The sequence derives from a woman in her thirties in good health and CMV-seropositive. The CDR3 nucleotides read TGCGCCAGCAGCTTGGGCGGTTATGGCAGCTCTAACTATGGCTACACCTTC. Its protein is CASSLGGYGSSNYGYTF.